This TCR beta chain was recovered during a study of Graves' ophthalmopathy and Graves' hyperthyroidism. Diagnostic conclusions were grounded in clinical symptoms, serum thyroxine, TRAb, thyroid ultrasound and orbital computed tomography. This clonotype has more than one count but fewer than ten. The target antigen is unknown. The authors amplified TCR beta CDR3 regions from RNA transcripts. First-round RT-PCR relied on HTBI primers, and a second-round multiplex PCR came next. TCRdb ran MiXCR on the multiplex PCR reads and lists one entry per CDR3 protein. The sample has about 1.1 million distinct CDR3 sequences; less than 45% are singletons. CDR3 length: 16 residues. The V gene end was trimmed by 10 bases and the J gene end by 6 bases; junction bases not matched to a gene: 18. Germline CDR1 is ENHRY and CDR2 is SYGVKD. Notes on the study in general: Ophthalmopathy was separated from stable hyperthyroidism by a 13-signature model with around 88% sensitivity and 81.08% specificity.

Sequencing input: peripheral blood or thyroid tissue (not recorded which). The V call is TRBV10-3, the J call TRBJ1-2; 9 positions agree with TRBD1. This clonotype was sampled from an adult man with Graves' hyperthyroidism. The CDR3, as DNA: TGTGCCAGCACGGCCGGGACAGGGCGCGGAGTGGATGGCTACACCTTC. Translation gives CASTAGTGRGVDGYTF.